The 13 T cell receptor beta chains reported below all come from one sample, sequenced in a study of cytomegalovirus exposure and HLA in healthy donors. PCR involved 60 Vbeta and 13 Jbeta primers. The table came from immunoSEQ multiplex PCR; TCRdb's copy has only in-frame clones and leaves some out. The sample yields about 160,000 clones, roughly four fifths seen once. Sequenced sample: PBMCs. These receptors were collected from a woman aged 50 to 60 in good health and CMV-seronegative.

The rearrangement links TRBV18 to TRBJ1-2; D is ambiguous. Trimming took off 1 base at V and 6 bases at J, with 9 bases between the two ends. This CDR3 is 13 amino acids long. Germline CDR1 and CDR2: KGHSH and LQKENI. The CDR3 DNA is TGTGCCAGCTCACCACGGCCGGGAGATGGCTACACCTTC. This encodes CASSPRPGDGYTF.

The chain carries TRBV4-1 and TRBJ2-1; the match to TRBD1 covers 8 bases. With 4 bases clipped from V and 5 bases from J, the junction kept 4 bases outside the gene matches. Germline V gene lookup returns CDR1 MGHRA and CDR2 YSYEKL. The CDR3 extends over 14 amino acids. DNA for the CDR3: TGCGCCAGCAGCCCGCGGACAGGGCACAATGAGCAGTTCTTC. Translating gives CASSPRTGHNEQFF.

With regard to this clone: One end of the junction varies from germline; a read error may be responsible. The genes are TRBV7-9 and TRBJ2-2, with a possible D match to TRBD2 (5 bases). The V gene's germline CDR1 is SEHNR and CDR2 FQNEAQ (reference sequence). The CDR3 consists of 12 residues. CDR3 region: CSSSYPGGELFF. As DNA, the CDR3 is TGTTCCAGCAGTTATCCGGGAGGGGAGCTGTTTTTT.

This clone was found a few times. This chain joins TRBV30 and TRBJ1-1; possible D gene TRBD1, 5 bases. The CDR3 is made up of 13 amino acids. Per the germline V gene, CDR1 is GTSNPN and CDR2 is SVGIG (reference sequence). Trimming pared 2 bases from V and 1 base from J, leaving 8 bases between. Here the CDR3 DNA reads TGTGCCTGGAGTAGGGGCCCGAACACTGAAGCTTTCTTT. As protein: CAWSRGPNTEAFF.

CDR3: CASSQARQLGGYTF. CDR3 DNA: TGTGCCAGCAGCCAAGCCCGACAGTTGGGAGGCTACACCTTC. The rearrangement joins TRBV4-2 to TRBJ1-2; possibly TRBD1 for D (5 bases). Trimming took off 1 base at V and 8 bases at J, with 14 bases between the two ends. The V gene's germline CDR1 is LGHNA and CDR2 YNFKEQ. This CDR3 is 14 amino acids long.

The V call is TRBV29-1, the J call TRBJ2-1; 13 bases line up with TRBD2. The CDR3 is made up of 17 amino acids. Trimming cost V 6 bases and J 0 bases; bases outside gene matches: 8. From germline, CDR1 is SQVTM and CDR2 ANQGSEA. CDR3 amino acids: CSVRLAGGLSSYNEQFF. CDR3 bases: TGCAGCGTGAGACTAGCGGGAGGCCTAAGCTCCTACAATGAGCAGTTCTTC.

The chain has TRBV29-1 and TRBJ1-1, with D possibly matching TRBD1 (6 bases). Per germline, CDR1 SQVTM and CDR2 ANQGSEA. V lost 4 bases, J lost 2 bases, and 14 bases lay in between. The CDR3 runs 14 residues. The CDR3 loop is CSVVQGTYNTEAFF. DNA for the CDR3: TGCAGCGTTGTACAGGGAACATACAACACTGAAGCTTTCTTT.

V usage is TRBV14 and J usage is TRBJ2-1, with TRBD2 identical over 8 bases. With 5 bases clipped from V and 14 bases from J, the junction kept 11 bases outside the gene matches. Germline CDR1 SGHDN, CDR2 FVKESK. The CDR3 covers 13 residues. The CDR3 loop reads CASSTTFGRGKFF. The CDR3 region has the DNA TGTGCCAGCAGCACCACTTTCGGGAGGGGAAAGTTCTTC.

V usage is TRBV11-2 and J usage is TRBJ1-2; 9 nucleotides agree with TRBD1. J gave up 7 bases and V 10 bases, and 4 bases lay outside the gene matches. This CDR3 region has 11 residues. The V gene's germline CDR1 is SGHAT and CDR2 FQNNGV. CDR3 loop: CATQDRGGYTF. The CDR3 DNA reads TGTGCCACACAGGACAGGGGTGGCTACACCTTC.

The rearrangement links TRBV9 to TRBJ1-3; D is unresolved. V gave up 0 bases and J gave up 0 bases, with 7 bases separating them. This CDR3 is 15 amino acids long. The germline CDR1 and CDR2 sequences are SGDLS and YYNGEE. CDR3 sequence: CASSVDLSSGNTIYF. CDR3 in DNA: TGTGCCAGCAGCGTAGACCTGAGCTCTGGAAACACCATATATTTT.

The chain has TRBV19 and TRBJ1-1; 9 bases match TRBD1. This CDR3 is 13 amino acids long. From germline, CDR1 is LNHDA and CDR2 SQIVND (reference sequence). With 9 bases clipped from V and 3 bases from J, the junction kept 5 bases outside the gene matches. This CDR3 is CARPRDRDTEAFF. The CDR3 region has the DNA TGTGCCAGACCTCGGGACAGGGACACTGAAGCTTTCTTT.

This clone was observed once. J is TRBJ2-6 and V is TRBV1; TRBD2 is taken as the D call from the table, unchecked against the DNA. TRBV1 is labeled a pseudogene. The CDR3 is 17 amino acids. In DNA, the CDR3 is TGCACCAGCAGCCAAGATCGGGGGAGCTCTGGGGCCAACGTCCTGACTTTC. Its protein product is CTSSQDRGSSGANVLTF.

DNA of the CDR3: TGTGCCAGCAGCTTAGGACAGGGGGCGGGGGGGGCTTTCTTT. Translation gives CASSLGQGAGGAFF. J is TRBJ1-1 and V is TRBV7-2; 10 bases map to TRBD1. V lost 1 base, J lost 11 bases, and 7 bases stayed unmatched. The CDR3 runs to 14 residues. Germline CDR1 is SGHTA and CDR2 is FQGNSA.